Below, 10 T cell receptor beta chains from the same sample are listed, as sequenced in a study of cytomegalovirus exposure and HLA in healthy donors. Primers included in the PCR were 60 Vbeta and 13 Jbeta primers. Sequencing used immunoSEQ multiplex PCR; TCRdb keeps in-frame clones, though not all of them. The table includes some 100,000 clones, approximately 80% detected once. Sequences were obtained from PBMCs. Source of these receptors: a man aged 35 to 55 in good health and CMV-seropositive.

This clone has more than one count but fewer than ten. The rearrangement joins TRBV4-1 to TRBJ1-1; D is possibly TRBD1 (6 bases). Per the germline V gene, CDR1 is MGHRA and CDR2 is YSYEKL. Trimming shortened V by 1 base and J by 0 bases, and 6 bases separated the two germline ends. The CDR3 runs to 14 residues. In nucleotides, the CDR3 is TGCGCCAGCAGCCAAGGGGACATGAACACTGAAGCTTTCTTT. It specifies CASSQGDMNTEAFF.

The chain uses TRBV29-1 and TRBJ2-3, with TRBD1 matching 9 bases. This CDR3 comprises 15 residues. Per the germline V gene, CDR1 is SQVTM and CDR2 is ANQGSEA. Trimming at V came to 2 bases and at J to 2 bases, leaving 5 bases not matched to a gene. For the CDR3, the DNA is TGCAGCGTTGAATATTGGGACAGGGACACAGATACGCAGTATTTT. Translation: CSVEYWDRDTDTQYF.

V gene TRBV15 combines with J gene TRBJ2-5; D call uncertain. Germline CDR1 LNHNV, CDR2 YYDKDF (reference sequence). Trimming cost V 0 bases and J 0 bases, with 8 bases left between them. The CDR3 sequence is 15 residues long. The CDR3 loop is CATSRDRSNQETQYF. In DNA, the CDR3 is TGTGCCACCAGCAGAGATAGATCGAACCAAGAGACCCAGTACTTC.

V gene TRBV30 combines with J gene TRBJ2-5; 7 bases are shared with TRBD1. The J call may be faulty, since TRBJ2-7 better matches the DNA end. Germline loops: CDR1 GTSNPN, CDR2 SVGIG (reference sequence). The CDR3 totals 16 residues. As DNA, the CDR3 is TGTGCCTGGAGTGTTCTCAGACAGGGCGCACTTTACGAGCAGTACTTC. As protein: CAWSVLRQGALYEQYF.

This chain uses TRBV4-1 with TRBJ2-7, with TRBD2 as a possible D gene (6 bases). V was cut by 1 base and J by 7 bases, with 14 bases left in between. Germline CDR1 MGHRA, CDR2 YSYEKL. The CDR3 runs 14 residues. Here the CDR3 reads CASSQAGRPGEQYF. Written as DNA, the CDR3 is TGCGCCAGCAGCCAAGCGGGGAGGCCGGGGGAGCAGTACTTC.

This CDR3 is CASGLAGGPNTGELFF. Written as DNA, the CDR3 is TGTGCCAGCGGACTAGCGGGGGGGCCCAACACCGGGGAGCTGTTTTTT. This rearrangement joins TRBV27 to TRBJ2-2; 15 bases agree with TRBD2. CDR3 length: 16 residues. In germline, CDR1 is MNHEY, CDR2 SMNVEV (reference sequence). V was pared by 8 bases and J by 2 bases, with 3 bases of the junction left unmatched.

This clone has just one count. V usage is TRBV21-1 and J usage is TRBJ2-5; TRBD2, the table's D call, lacks a check against the DNA. TRBV21-1 is termed a pseudogene. The length of the CDR3 is 16 residues. The CDR3 nucleotides read TGTGCCAGCAGCAAAAAAAAGGAGGACTGTAGAGAGACCCAGTACTTC. This gives the protein CASSKKKEDCRETQYF.

This clone has only a few counts. The chain employs TRBV28 and TRBJ1-6, with 10 bases that match TRBD1. Germline CDR1 reads MDHEN; CDR2 reads SYDVKM. This CDR3 comprises 17 residues. V shed 6 bases, J shed 9 bases, and the junction held 14 bases outside the gene matches. DNA of the CDR3: TGTGCCAGCAGCTTAGGAGGACAGGGGGAATGGGGTTCACCCCTCCACTTT. This gives the protein CASSLGGQGEWGSPLHF.

This clone was observed a handful of times. The chain couples TRBV5-6 to TRBJ2-3; D gene uncertain. CDR1 SGHDT and CDR2 YYEEEE come from the germline V gene. With 6 bases removed from V and 0 bases from J, the gap between germline ends came to 8 bases. The CDR3 runs 13 residues. The CDR3 reads CASTPTSTDTQYF. The DNA of the CDR3 is TGTGCCAGCACCCCCACTAGCACAGATACGCAGTATTTT.

This clone was detected a few times. This rearrangement joins TRBV4-3 to TRBJ2-7, with unresolved D. Looked up from germline, CDR1 is LGHNA and CDR2 is YSLEER. The CDR3 runs to 13 residues. V gave up 3 bases and J gave up 6 bases, with 12 bases separating them. In nucleotides, the CDR3 is TGCGCCAGCAGCCAGGGTACACGAGGCGAGCAGTACTTC. As protein: CASSQGTRGEQYF.